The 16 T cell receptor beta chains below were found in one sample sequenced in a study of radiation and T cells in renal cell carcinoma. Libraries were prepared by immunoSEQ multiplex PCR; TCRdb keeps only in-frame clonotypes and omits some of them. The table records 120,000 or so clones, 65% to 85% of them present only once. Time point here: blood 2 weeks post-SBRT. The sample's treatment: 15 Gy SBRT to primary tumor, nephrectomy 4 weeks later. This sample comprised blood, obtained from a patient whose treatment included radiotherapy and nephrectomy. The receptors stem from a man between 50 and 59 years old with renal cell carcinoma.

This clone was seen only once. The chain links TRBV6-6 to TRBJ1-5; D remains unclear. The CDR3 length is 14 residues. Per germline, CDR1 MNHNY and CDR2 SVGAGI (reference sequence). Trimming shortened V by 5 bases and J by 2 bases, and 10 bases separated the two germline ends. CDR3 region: CASSPSAGNQPQHF. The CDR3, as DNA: TGTGCCAGCAGTCCCTCGGCTGGCAATCAGCCCCAGCATTTT.

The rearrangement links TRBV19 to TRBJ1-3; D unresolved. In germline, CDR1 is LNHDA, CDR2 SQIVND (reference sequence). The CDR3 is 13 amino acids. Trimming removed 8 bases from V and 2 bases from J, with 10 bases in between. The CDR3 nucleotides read TGTGCCAGTTTGCAGGACGCTGGAAACACCATATATTTT. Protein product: CASLQDAGNTIYF. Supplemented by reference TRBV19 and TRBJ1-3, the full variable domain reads DGGITQSPKYLFRKEGQNVTLSCEQNLNHDAMYWYRQDPGQGLRLIYYSQIVNDFQKGDIAEGYSVSREKKESFPLTVTSAQKNPTAFYLCASLQDAGNTIYFGEGSWLTVV.

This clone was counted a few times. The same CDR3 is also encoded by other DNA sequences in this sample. DNA for the CDR3: TGTGCCAGCAGTTACGACAGGGCGCCCTATGGCTACACCTTC. This encodes CASSYDRAPYGYTF. This sequence joins TRBV6-5 and TRBJ1-2; TRBD1 matches at 7 bases. The CDR3 has 14 residues. Germline-derived CDR1 and CDR2 are MNHEY and SVGAGI. V gave up 2 bases and J gave up 4 bases; unmatched junction bases: 4.

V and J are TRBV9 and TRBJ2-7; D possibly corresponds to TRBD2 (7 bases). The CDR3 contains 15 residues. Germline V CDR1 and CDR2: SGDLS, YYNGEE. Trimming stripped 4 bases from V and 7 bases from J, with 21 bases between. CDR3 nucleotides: TGTGCCAGCAGCCTTGGGGGGGCAATAAACCTGGAGCAGTACTTC. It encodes CASSLGGAINLEQYF. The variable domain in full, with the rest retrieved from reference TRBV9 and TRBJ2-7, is DSGVTQTPKHLITATGQRVTLRCSPRSGDLSVYWYQQSLDQGLQFLIQYYNGEERAKGNILERFSAQQFPDLHSELNLSSLELGDSALYFCASSLGGAINLEQYFGPGTRLTVT.

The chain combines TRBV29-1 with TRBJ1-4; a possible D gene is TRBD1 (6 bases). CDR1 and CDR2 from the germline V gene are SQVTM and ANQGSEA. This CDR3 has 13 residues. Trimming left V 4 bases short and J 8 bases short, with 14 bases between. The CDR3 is CSVGTTGFEKLFF. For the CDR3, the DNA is TGCAGCGTTGGAACCACAGGGTTCGAAAAACTGTTTTTT.

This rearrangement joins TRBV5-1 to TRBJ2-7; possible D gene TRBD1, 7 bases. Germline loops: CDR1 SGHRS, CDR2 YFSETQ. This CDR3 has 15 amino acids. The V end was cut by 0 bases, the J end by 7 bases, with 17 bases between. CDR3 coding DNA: TGCGCCAGCAGCTTGGCTTGGGCAGGGGGAGGAGAGCAGTACTTC. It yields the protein CASSLAWAGGGEQYF.

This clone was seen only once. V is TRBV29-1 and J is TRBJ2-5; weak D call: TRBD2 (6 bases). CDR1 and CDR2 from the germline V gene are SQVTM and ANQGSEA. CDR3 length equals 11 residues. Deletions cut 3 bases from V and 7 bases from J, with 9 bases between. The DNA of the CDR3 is TGCAGCGTTGAGAACGGGGGGACCCAGTACTTC. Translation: CSVENGGTQYF.

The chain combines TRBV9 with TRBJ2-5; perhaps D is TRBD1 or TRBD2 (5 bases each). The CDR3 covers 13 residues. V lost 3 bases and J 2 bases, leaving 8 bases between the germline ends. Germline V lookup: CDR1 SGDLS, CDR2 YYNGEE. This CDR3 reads CASSAGGQETQYF. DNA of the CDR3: TGTGCCAGCAGCGCTGGGGGTCAAGAGACCCAGTACTTC.

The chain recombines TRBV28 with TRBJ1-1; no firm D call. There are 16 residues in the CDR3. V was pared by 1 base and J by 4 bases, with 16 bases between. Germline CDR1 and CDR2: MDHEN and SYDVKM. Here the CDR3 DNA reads TGTGCCAGCAGTTTATATAGTCGAGGGCTGGGCACTGAAGCTTTCTTT. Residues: CASSLYSRGLGTEAFF.

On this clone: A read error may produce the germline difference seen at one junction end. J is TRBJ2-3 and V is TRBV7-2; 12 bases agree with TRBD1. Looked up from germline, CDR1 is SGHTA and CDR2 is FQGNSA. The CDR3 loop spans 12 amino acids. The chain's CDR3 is CSGQGAGDTQYF. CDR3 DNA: TGCTCGGGACAGGGGGCCGGAGATACGCAGTATTTT.

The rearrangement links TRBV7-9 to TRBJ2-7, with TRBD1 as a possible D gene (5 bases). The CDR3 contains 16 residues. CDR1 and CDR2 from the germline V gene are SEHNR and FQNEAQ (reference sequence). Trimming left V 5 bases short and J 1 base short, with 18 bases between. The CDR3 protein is CASSPPTDTGSYEQYF. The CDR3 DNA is TGTGCCAGCAGCCCGCCTACGGACACCGGATCCTACGAGCAGTACTTC.

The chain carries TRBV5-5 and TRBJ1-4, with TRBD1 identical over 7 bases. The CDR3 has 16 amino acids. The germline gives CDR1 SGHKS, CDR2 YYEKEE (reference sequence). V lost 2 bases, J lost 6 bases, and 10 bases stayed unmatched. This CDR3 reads CASSLTNRGRDEKLFF. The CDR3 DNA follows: TGTGCCAGCAGCTTAACCAACAGGGGCCGGGATGAAAAACTGTTTTTT.

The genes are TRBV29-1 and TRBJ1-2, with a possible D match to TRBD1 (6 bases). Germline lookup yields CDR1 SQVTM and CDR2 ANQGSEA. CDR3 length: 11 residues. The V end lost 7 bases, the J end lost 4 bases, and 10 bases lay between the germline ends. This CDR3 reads CSEGETYGYTF. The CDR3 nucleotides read TGCAGCGAGGGGGAAACCTATGGCTACACCTTC.

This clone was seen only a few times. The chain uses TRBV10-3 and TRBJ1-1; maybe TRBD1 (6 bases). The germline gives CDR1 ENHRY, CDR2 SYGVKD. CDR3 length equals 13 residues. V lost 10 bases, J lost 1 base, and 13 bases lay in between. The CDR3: CASRGQPNTEAFF. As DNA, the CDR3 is TGTGCCAGCAGAGGACAGCCGAACACTGAAGCTTTCTTT.

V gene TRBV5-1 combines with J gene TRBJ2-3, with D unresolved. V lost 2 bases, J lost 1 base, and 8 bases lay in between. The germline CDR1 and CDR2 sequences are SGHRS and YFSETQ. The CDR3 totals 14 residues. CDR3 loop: CASSLELRTDTQYF. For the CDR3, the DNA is TGCGCCAGCAGCTTAGAACTACGCACAGATACGCAGTATTTT.

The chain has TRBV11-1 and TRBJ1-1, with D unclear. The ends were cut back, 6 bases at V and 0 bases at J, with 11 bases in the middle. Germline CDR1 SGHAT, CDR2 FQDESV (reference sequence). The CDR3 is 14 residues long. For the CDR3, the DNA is TGTGCCAGCAGGGTGGACGGCATGAACACTGAAGCTTTCTTT. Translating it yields CASRVDGMNTEAFF.